Reported below is one T cell receptor beta chain. This record belongs to a study of radiotherapy plus CTLA-4 blockade in lung cancer. Sequencing used immunoSEQ multiplex PCR; TCRdb keeps in-frame clones, though not all of them. The repertoire holds more than 35,000 clones, around 83% seen once, with about 5.6% in the top ten. Sample: peripheral blood, taken from a patient treated with radiotherapy plus ipilimumab. The TCR was taken from a human donor with non-small cell lung cancer who had stable disease on radiotherapy plus ipilimumab.

The CDR3 DNA reads TGTGCCAGCAGTTCCCGGACTAGCGGGATGTTTGAGCAGTTCTTC. It is translated as CASSSRTSGMFEQFF. The chain carries TRBV27 and TRBJ2-1, with 12 bases fitting TRBD2. Per the germline V gene, CDR1 is MNHEY and CDR2 is SMNVEV (reference sequence). V shed 4 bases and J 9 bases; nucleotides not matched to a gene: 7. The CDR3 totals 15 residues.